This passage covers 17 T cell receptor beta chains from one sample sequenced in a study of T cells after yellow fever vaccination. TCRdb analysed the 5' RACE reads with MiXCR anew, one entry per CDR3 protein. The sample contains about 330,000 distinct CDR3 sequences, about 6.6% of which appear only once. Source: PBMCs, taken 45 days after the first yellow fever vaccination. The source is a man between 18 and 35 years old who received the YFV17D yellow fever vaccine.

The chain is built from TRBV7-9 and TRBJ2-7; weak D call: TRBD1 (6 bases). The CDR3 runs to 16 residues. V was pared by 4 bases and J by 3 bases, with 19 bases between. Germline V gives CDR1 SEHNR, CDR2 FQNEAQ (reference sequence). The CDR3 protein is CASSSINDRLRYEQYF. DNA for the CDR3: TGTGCCAGCAGCTCCATAAATGACAGGTTACGCTACGAGCAGTACTTC.

This clonotype was recorded at least ten times. The chain recombines TRBV23-1 with TRBJ2-5; no reliable D call. TRBV23-1 has ORF status, its function being uncertain. With 3 bases removed from V and 2 bases from J, the gap between germline ends came to 13 bases. The CDR3 totals 15 residues. The CDR3 loop is CASSQNPSAQETQYF. The CDR3 region has the DNA TGCGCCAGCAGTCAGAATCCAAGTGCTCAAGAGACCCAGTACTTC.

This clonotype has ten or more counts. The chain uses TRBV15 and TRBJ2-7, with D unclear. The V end lost 4 bases, the J end lost 0 bases, and 16 bases lay between the germline ends. Germline V gene data show CDR1 as LNHNV and CDR2 as YYDKDF (reference sequence). The CDR3 spans 16 residues. CDR3 residues: CATSNRDRQYSYEQYF. CDR3 DNA: TGTGCCACCAGCAACAGAGATAGGCAGTACTCCTACGAGCAGTACTTC.

This clonotype has only a few counts. The chain is built from TRBV4-1 and TRBJ1-2, with TRBD1 as a possible D gene (5 bases). Trimming cost V 5 bases and J 2 bases, with 21 bases left between them. Per the germline V gene, CDR1 is MGHRA and CDR2 is YSYEKL. The CDR3 contains 17 residues. CDR3 loop: CASSGRTLTRGNYGYTF. In nucleotides, the CDR3 is TGCGCCAGCAGCGGAAGGACTCTTACCCGGGGGAACTATGGCTACACCTTC.

This sequence joins TRBV10-2 and TRBJ2-5; D unresolved. This CDR3 has 13 residues. V lost 7 bases and J 2 bases, leaving 11 bases between the germline ends. Per the germline V gene, CDR1 is WSHSY and CDR2 is SAAADI. Here the CDR3 reads CASKTQLQETQYF. CDR3 sequence (DNA): TGCGCCAGCAAGACACAGTTGCAAGAGACCCAGTACTTC.

Details on this clonotype: With a much larger clone just one base away, this may be a read error. The CDR3 loop reads CASSGNWEETQYF. The CDR3, as DNA: TGTGCCAGCAGTGGTAACTGGGAAGAGACCCAGTACTTC. The chain recombines TRBV2 with TRBJ2-5; D not certain. Germline assignment: CDR1 SNHLY and CDR2 FYNNEI. V was clipped by 4 bases and J by 3 bases, with 9 bases between them. The CDR3 consists of 13 residues.

The CDR3 sequence is CAISESGRTKDSRTTGELFF. In DNA, the CDR3 is TGTGCCATCAGTGAGTCGGGACGGACTAAGGACAGTAGGACCACCGGGGAGCTGTTTTTT. This chain links TRBV10-3 with TRBJ2-2, with D possibly being TRBD1 or TRBD2 (6 bases each). The CDR3 length is 20 residues. The V end was cut by 0 bases, the J end by 4 bases, with 24 bases between. CDR1 ENHRY and CDR2 SYGVKD come from the germline V gene.

This rearrangement joins TRBV4-1 to TRBJ2-3, with TRBD2 matching over 8 bases. V shed 0 bases and J 6 bases; nucleotides not matched to a gene: 11. This CDR3 is 17 amino acids long. Per the germline V gene, CDR1 is MGHRA and CDR2 is YSYEKL. This CDR3 is CASSQEERAGALDTQYF. The CDR3 DNA sequence: TGCGCCAGCAGCCAAGAAGAACGAGCGGGGGCTCTTGATACGCAGTATTTT.

The chain couples TRBV7-8 to TRBJ2-1, with a possible D match to TRBD2 (6 bases). CDR1 is SGHVS and CDR2 is FQNEAQ in the germline V gene. CDR3 size: 16 residues. The V and J ends lost 2 bases and 6 bases respectively, with 17 bases between them. The DNA of the CDR3 is TGTGCCAGCAGCTTAATGGAGGGTAATAGATTCAATGAGCAGTTCTTC. Translation: CASSLMEGNRFNEQFF. The full variable domain, its missing parts supplied by reference TRBV7-8 and TRBJ2-1, is GAGVSQSPRYKVAKRGQDVALRCDPISGHVSLFWYQQALGQGPEFLTYFQNEAQLDKSGLPSDRFFAERPEGSVSTLKIQRTQQEDSAVYLCASSLMEGNRFNEQFFGPGTRLTVL.

The chain couples TRBV5-1 to TRBJ1-6; no reliable D call. The CDR3 is 16 residues long. The V end was cut by 1 base, the J end by 6 bases, with 14 bases between. The germline V gene has CDR1 SGHRS and CDR2 YFSETQ. CDR3 bases: TGCGCCAGCAGCTTGAGAGGGAAGGCGTTTAATTCACCCCTCCACTTT. This encodes CASSLRGKAFNSPLHF.

This rearrangement joins TRBV4-3 to TRBJ2-1, with D possibly being TRBD2 (6 bases). Germline CDR1 reads LGHNA; CDR2 reads YSLEER. Trimming stripped 4 bases from V and 4 bases from J, with 14 bases between. The CDR3 consists of 15 residues. DNA of the CDR3: TGCGCCAGCAGCCCAACGTGGGCGGGGTACAATGAGCAGTTCTTC. This sequence encodes CASSPTWAGYNEQFF.

V gene TRBV19 combines with J gene TRBJ2-3; 8 bases line up with TRBD2. The CDR3 is 13 residues long. V shed 6 bases and J 3 bases; nucleotides not matched to a gene: 2. Germline V gene lookup returns CDR1 LNHDA and CDR2 SQIVND (reference sequence). CDR3 sequence (DNA): TGTGCCAGTAGGACTAGCGATACAGATACGCAGTATTTT. It is translated as CASRTSDTDTQYF.

V is TRBV5-1 and J is TRBJ2-3; D is tentatively TRBD1 or TRBD2 (6 bases each). V lost 0 bases to trimming and J lost 2 bases, with 13 bases between them. This CDR3 region has 16 residues. CDR1 and CDR2 (germline): SGHRS, YFSETQ. The CDR3 region is CASSLEVGGNTDTQYF. CDR3 bases: TGCGCCAGCAGCTTGGAGGTGGGGGGCAACACAGATACGCAGTATTTT.

This sequence joins TRBV5-5 and TRBJ2-2, with TRBD2 matching 10 bases. V was pared by 6 bases and J by 7 bases, with 15 bases of the junction left unmatched. The CDR3 is made up of 17 amino acids. In germline, CDR1 is SGHKS, CDR2 YYEKEE (reference sequence). The CDR3 loop reads CASTLAALAGVGGELFF. As DNA, the CDR3 is TGTGCCAGCACCCTGGCGGCTCTAGCGGGGGTTGGCGGGGAGCTGTTTTTT.

This clonotype was seen more than once but under ten times. The gene calls are TRBV14 and TRBJ2-2; D is unresolved. V lost 5 bases and J lost 4, with 8 bases in between. CDR3 length: 13 residues. The germline gives CDR1 SGHDN, CDR2 FVKESK. The CDR3 nucleotides read TGTGCCAGCAGCAAAATGACCACCGGGGAGCTGTTTTTT. Its translation is CASSKMTTGELFF.

The chain is built from TRBV6-1 and TRBJ1-2; TRBD1 matches at 7 bases. The V gene's germline CDR1 is MNHNS and CDR2 SASEGT. Germline trimming cut 4 bases from V and 5 bases from J; bases unmatched to any gene: 4. The CDR3 is made up of 13 amino acids. The CDR3 sequence is CASSAGGRYGYTF. The CDR3 DNA reads TGTGCCAGCAGTGCAGGGGGAAGATATGGCTACACCTTC.

This clonotype has more than one count but fewer than ten. The J gene is TRBJ2-5, the V gene TRBV12-3 or TRBV12-4, with D possibly matching TRBD1 (8 bases). The CDR3 consists of 15 residues. V was pared by 7 bases and J by 4 bases, with 19 bases between. The CDR3 DNA reads TGTGCCAGCACTCGGACAGGGAGGGGGCGAGAGACCCAGTACTTC. Amino acid sequence: CASTRTGRGRETQYF.